This is a list of T cell receptor beta chains from one sample in a study of blood T cells in healthy people across ages. One entry per CDR3 protein, called by TCRdb with MiXCR from the 5' RACE reads. The profile shows fewer than 1,000,000 distinct CDR3 sequences, approximately 48% of them singletons. The sample taken for sequencing was blood. These receptors all come from a man between 60 and 75 years old in good health. The CDR3 runs from the conserved cysteine through the conserved F or W.

cdr3_aa: CASSTRTGWGGTEAFF
cdr3_length: 16
v_call: TRBV3-1
j_call: TRBJ1-1

cdr3_aa: CASTQGGGTYEQYF
cdr3_length: 14
v_call: TRBV6-5
j_call: NA

cdr3_aa: CASSLDPTYEQYF
cdr3_length: 13
v_call: TRBV11-2
j_call: TRBJ2-7

cdr3_aa: CATGGGGETQYF
cdr3_length: 12
v_call: TRBV24-1
j_call: TRBJ2-5

cdr3_aa: CATSDSRQGNTEAFF
cdr3_length: 15
v_call: TRBV24-1
j_call: TRBJ1-1

cdr3_aa: CASSQDREQGLSGANVLTF
cdr3_length: 19
v_call: TRBV4-1
j_call: TRBJ2-6

cdr3_aa: CASSLAGGRDNEQFF
cdr3_length: 15
v_call: TRBV7-3
j_call: TRBJ2-1

cdr3_aa: CASSQDFYTF
cdr3_length: 10
v_call: TRBV28
j_call: TRBJ1-2

cdr3_aa: CASSPARTDISLHF
cdr3_length: 14
v_call: TRBV7-2
j_call: TRBJ1-6

cdr3_aa: CASRKSLAGTEAFF
cdr3_length: 14
v_call: TRBV6-5
j_call: TRBJ1-1

cdr3_aa: CASSQAGRGYTF
cdr3_length: 12
v_call: TRBV3-1
j_call: TRBJ1-2

cdr3_aa: CASSLARRANEQFF
cdr3_length: 14
v_call: TRBV7-8
j_call: TRBJ2-1

cdr3_aa: CASSDGLEDHF
cdr3_length: 11
v_call: TRBV2
j_call: TRBJ1-6

cdr3_aa: CASSWGDRGHGYTF
cdr3_length: 14
v_call: TRBV5-1
j_call: TRBJ1-2

cdr3_aa: CASSLERVETQYF
cdr3_length: 13
v_call: TRBV7-2
j_call: TRBJ2-5

cdr3_aa: CASRRTSGRLDAQYF
cdr3_length: 15
v_call: TRBV28
j_call: TRBJ2-3

cdr3_aa: CASKSALAGVGDTQYF
cdr3_length: 16
v_call: TRBV2
j_call: TRBJ2-3

cdr3_aa: CASSRPNSPLHF
cdr3_length: 12
v_call: TRBV7-8
j_call: TRBJ1-6

cdr3_aa: CASSRGTVDEQYF
cdr3_length: 13
v_call: TRBV7-9
j_call: TRBJ2-7

cdr3_aa: CASSQSKMGNEQFF
cdr3_length: 14
v_call: TRBV25-1
j_call: TRBJ2-1

cdr3_aa: CSVITSSNEQFF
cdr3_length: 12
v_call: TRBV20-1
j_call: TRBJ2-1

cdr3_aa: CASMSGTKAFF
cdr3_length: 11
v_call: TRBV6-5
j_call: TRBJ1-1

cdr3_aa: CASSVGPPYWPTEQYF
cdr3_length: 16
v_call: TRBV2
j_call: TRBJ2-5

cdr3_aa: CASSLVSGVPNEQFF
cdr3_length: 15
v_call: TRBV7-9
j_call: TRBJ2-1

cdr3_aa: CASSLQSFGNQPQHF
cdr3_length: 15
v_call: TRBV6-2/TRBV6-3
j_call: TRBJ1-5

cdr3_aa: CSTSSEDGYEQYF
cdr3_length: 13
v_call: TRBV20-1
j_call: TRBJ2-7

cdr3_aa: CASSFAEPGNTIYF
cdr3_length: 14
v_call: TRBV7-9
j_call: TRBJ1-3

cdr3_aa: CASSPETLPETQYF
cdr3_length: 14
v_call: TRBV18
j_call: TRBJ2-5

cdr3_aa: CASSPGPRPADEQFF
cdr3_length: 15
v_call: TRBV27
j_call: TRBJ2-1

cdr3_aa: CASSYLSNEQFF
cdr3_length: 12
v_call: TRBV6-2/TRBV6-3
j_call: TRBJ2-1

cdr3_aa: CASSFFLGQNYDEQFF
cdr3_length: 16
v_call: TRBV7-8
j_call: TRBJ2-1

cdr3_aa: CASSVSSGSSYNEQFF
cdr3_length: 16
v_call: TRBV9
j_call: TRBJ2-1

cdr3_aa: CSARGRGAPETQYF
cdr3_length: 14
v_call: TRBV20-1
j_call: TRBJ2-5

cdr3_aa: CASRGPRGDTGAGTNVLTF
cdr3_length: 19
v_call: TRBV9
j_call: TRBJ2-6

cdr3_aa: CASSLTWAPEAFF
cdr3_length: 13
v_call: TRBV5-6
j_call: TRBJ1-1

cdr3_aa: CASSPDRGSIEQYF
cdr3_length: 14
v_call: TRBV9
j_call: TRBJ2-7

cdr3_aa: CSASLWVLRRGETQYF
cdr3_length: 16
v_call: TRBV20-1
j_call: NA

cdr3_aa: CASSMTGNIAKNIQYF
cdr3_length: 16
v_call: TRBV19
j_call: TRBJ2-4

cdr3_aa: CASSPYRTGYGYTF
cdr3_length: 14
v_call: TRBV7-9
j_call: TRBJ1-2

cdr3_aa: CSVGGGYEQYF
cdr3_length: 11
v_call: TRBV29-1
j_call: NA

cdr3_aa: CASSDSNYGYTF
cdr3_length: 12
v_call: TRBV7-9
j_call: TRBJ1-2

cdr3_aa: CSADRETGELFF
cdr3_length: 12
v_call: TRBV20-1
j_call: TRBJ2-2

cdr3_aa: CASSVDVARNEQYF
cdr3_length: 14
v_call: TRBV9
j_call: NA

cdr3_aa: CASNKTRGDHSYNEQFF
cdr3_length: 17
v_call: TRBV12-1
j_call: TRBJ2-1

cdr3_aa: CSADGDSSYEQYF
cdr3_length: 13
v_call: TRBV20-1
j_call: TRBJ2-7

cdr3_aa: CASSHGQGRVDEQYF
cdr3_length: 15
v_call: TRBV3-1
j_call: TRBJ2-7

cdr3_aa: CASSLWDRGNYGYTF
cdr3_length: 15
v_call: TRBV6-6
j_call: TRBJ1-2

cdr3_aa: CASSEGGALSGANVLTF
cdr3_length: 17
v_call: TRBV2
j_call: TRBJ2-6

cdr3_aa: CASSSTKSGANVLTF
cdr3_length: 15
v_call: TRBV7-6
j_call: TRBJ2-6

cdr3_aa: CASSDAGTGGTEAFF
cdr3_length: 15
v_call: TRBV6-2/TRBV6-3
j_call: TRBJ1-1

cdr3_aa: CATSRDGLAGSITDTQYF
cdr3_length: 18
v_call: TRBV15
j_call: TRBJ2-3